Sequencing of this TCR beta chain was carried out in a study of T cells in narcolepsy. Across the whole study: Enrolled donors included narcolepsy type 1 or type 2 patients and healthy controls. Study results and limitations: Autoreactive clone sequences were missing from some blood memory CD4+ repertoires. Same-patient CSF and blood CD4+ T cell clonotypes included HCRT-specific and TRIB2-specific autoreactive ones. Blood of same and different patients, but not healthy controls, reportedly held recurring autoreactive clonotypes.

A note on this clone: The antigen is undetermined.

Sequenced by immunoSEQ multiplex PCR; TCRdb stores in-frame clones only, minus some. The repertoire consists of about 32,000 clones, with around 83% occurring once and the leading ten covering under 0.8%. The sequence was collected from a human donor in good health. Input material: memory (CD45RA-) CD4+ T cells from blood.

DNA for the CDR3: TGTGCCAGCAGCCCCGTACTCACAGATACGCAGTATTTT. Translating it yields CASSPVLTDTQYF. The chain couples TRBV6-5 to TRBJ2-3; D unresolved. Trimming removed 6 bases at V and 2 bases at J, with 9 bases between. This CDR3 spans 13 amino acids. From germline, CDR1 is MNHEY and CDR2 SVGAGI.